Below, 30 T cell receptor beta chains from the same sample are listed, as sequenced in a study of cytomegalovirus exposure and HLA in healthy donors (dated 2017 in TCRdb). Libraries were prepared through the immunoSEQ multiplex PCR assay. For the multiplex PCR, a mixture combining 60 forward primers for TCR Vbeta segments and 13 reverse primers for TCR Jbeta segments was used. TCRdb obtained this table from immuneACCESS and retained in-frame rearrangements with V and J assigned. These tables miss some clones; where compared with another copy, unresolved V genes account for less than half of the shortfall, and the remainder is unexplained. Present in this sample are under 130,000 clones, around 78% of which were seen just once. The ten largest clonotypes hold roughly 6% of the sample. The specimen sequenced was PBMCs. These receptors were obtained from a male donor in good health and CMV-seronegative.

This clone was seen once. This sequence joins TRBV12-5 and TRBJ2-1, with D perhaps matching TRBD2 (5 bases). The germline V gene encodes CDR1 LGHNT and CDR2 FRNRAP. V lost 3 bases to trimming and J lost 0 bases, with 15 bases between them. CDR3 length: 17 amino acids. The CDR3 DNA follows: TGTGCTAGTGGTTTACCCCCGGCAGCGGTCTCCTACAATGAGCAGTTCTTC. It translates to CASGLPPAAVSYNEQFF.

The J gene is TRBJ2-2, the V gene TRBV30, with a tentative D call TRBD2 (6 bases). Germline loops: CDR1 GTSNPN, CDR2 SVGIG (reference sequence). This CDR3 spans 16 amino acids. Trimming took off 4 bases at V and 4 bases at J, with 19 bases between the two ends. The DNA for the CDR3 is TGTGCCTGGATAGCTAGCGAACGTTTGGGCACCGGGGAGCTGTTTTTT. This encodes CAWIASERLGTGELFF. Drawing the rest from reference TRBV30 and TRBJ2-2, the complete variable domain is SQTIHQWPATLVQPVGSPLSLECTVEGTSNPNLYWYRQAAGRGLQLLFYSVGIGQISSEVPQNLSASRPQDRQFILSSKKLLLSDSGFYLCAWIASERLGTGELFFGEGSRLTVL.

This chain connects TRBV9 to TRBJ2-2; 9 bases line up with TRBD1. This CDR3 contains 17 residues. Looked up from germline, CDR1 is SGDLS and CDR2 is YYNGEE. The ends lost 4 bases at V and 4 bases at J; junction bases unmatched: 11. The CDR3 DNA reads TGTGCCAGCAGCCCATCCGGGACAGGGAAATTCACCGGGGAGCTGTTTTTT. Encoded protein: CASSPSGTGKFTGELFF.

This clone was picked up a small number of times. The rearrangement links TRBV7-3 to TRBJ1-1, with no clear D. CDR3 size: 14 residues. V was cut by 3 bases and J by 2 bases, with 10 bases left in between. From germline, CDR1 is SGHTA and CDR2 FQGTGA. In DNA, the CDR3 is TGTGCCAGCAGCTTGGTAGCGAGAAACACTGAAGCTTTCTTT. The encoded protein is CASSLVARNTEAFF.

This sequence joins TRBV6-1 and TRBJ1-5; D not certain. V was pared by 6 bases and J by 6 bases, with 6 bases between. Germline CDR1 and CDR2: MNHNS and SASEGT. There are 11 residues in the CDR3. The CDR3, as DNA: TGTGCCAGCAGGGTCAGTCAGCCCCAGCATTTT. This translates into CASRVSQPQHF.

This chain uses TRBV2 with TRBJ2-7; 8 bases map to TRBD2. Germline V gene sequence: CDR1 SNHLY, CDR2 FYNNEI. With 8 bases clipped from V and 1 base from J, the junction kept 10 bases outside the gene matches. The CDR3 sequence is 15 residues long. The CDR3 DNA sequence: TGTGCCAGCCGAACCCGTAGCGGGATTTCCTACGAGCAGTACTTC. Translated: CASRTRSGISYEQYF.

This clone was seen just once. The V and J genes are TRBV11-3 and TRBJ2-2; TRBD2 matches at 7 bases. Per germline, CDR1 SGHNT and CDR2 YENEEA. The ends lost 2 bases at V and 7 bases at J; junction bases unmatched: 7. CDR3 length equals 15 residues. Here the CDR3 reads CASSLNGRSGGELFF. The DNA for the CDR3 is TGTGCCAGCAGCTTAAACGGGAGGAGCGGCGGGGAGCTGTTTTTT.

The genes are TRBV21-1 and TRBJ1-1; TRBD1, the D gene given by the table, was not confirmed from the DNA. TRBV21-1 is labeled a pseudogene. The length of the CDR3 is 14 residues. In DNA, the CDR3 is TGTGCCAGCAGCAAAAGCCAAAACAGGACCGAAGCTTTCTTT. It is translated as CASSKSQNRTEAFF.

This chain joins TRBV7-8 and TRBJ2-3; 10 positions agree with TRBD2. J lost 4 bases, V lost 5 bases, and 9 bases had no gene match. CDR1 is SGHVS, CDR2 FQNEAQ, per germline. CDR3 length: 16 amino acids. As DNA, the CDR3 is TGTGCCAGCAGCCTAGGACTAGCGGAATCGTCAGATACGCAGTATTTT. Translating gives CASSLGLAESSDTQYF.

This clone has just a few counts. The V gene is TRBV15, the J gene TRBJ2-3; 9 positions match TRBD2. Trimming removed 3 bases from V and 6 bases from J; junction bases left unmatched: 10. The CDR3 has 16 amino acids. Germline loops: CDR1 LNHNV, CDR2 YYDKDF (reference sequence). As DNA, the CDR3 is TGTGCCACCAGCAGGGATCTAGCGGGGCCTGGGGATACGCAGTATTTT. It is translated as CATSRDLAGPGDTQYF. The whole variable domain, remainder taken from reference TRBV15 and TRBJ2-3, is DAMVIQNPRYQVTQFGKPVTLSCSQTLNHNVMYWYQQKSSQAPKLLFHYYDKDFNNEADTPDNFQSRRPNTSFCFLDIRSPGLGDTAMYLCATSRDLAGPGDTQYFGPGTRLTVL.

This clone was seen more than once but under ten times. This rearrangement joins TRBV23-1 to TRBJ1-4, with D possibly TRBD1 on 5 matching bases. Being an ORF, TRBV23-1 has a function that is uncertain. The CDR3 consists of 17 residues. Trimming cost V 2 bases and J 6 bases, with 19 bases left between them. CDR3 in DNA: TGCGCCAGCAGTCAAGCGTCCCAGCCTGAAGGGGATGAAAAACTGTTTTTT. This translates into CASSQASQPEGDEKLFF.

The CDR3 sequence: CASTPTGMGGIYEQYF. DNA of the CDR3: TGTGCCAGCACCCCAACCGGGATGGGCGGGATCTACGAGCAGTACTTC. This chain links TRBV27 with TRBJ2-7, with TRBD2 as a possible D gene (6 bases). Germline V lookup: CDR1 MNHEY, CDR2 SMNVEV (reference sequence). The CDR3 extends over 16 amino acids. The V and J ends lost 7 bases and 3 bases respectively, with 22 bases between them.

A single count supports this clone. The V and J genes are TRBV28 and TRBJ2-5; 13 bases align to TRBD2. The end of the DNA aligns better with TRBJ2-7, so the J call may be wrong. From germline, CDR1 is MDHEN and CDR2 SYDVKM. The CDR3 runs 16 residues. The CDR3 loop is CASSPWTSGGSYEQYF. The DNA for the CDR3 is TGTGCCAGCAGTCCATGGACTAGCGGGGGCTCCTACGAGCAGTACTTC.

The V gene is TRBV6-5, the J gene TRBJ1-1; TRBD1 aligns across 7 bases. CDR3 length equals 16 residues. CDR1 is MNHEY, CDR2 SVGAGI, per germline. Germline trimming cut 0 bases from V and 8 bases from J; bases unmatched to any gene: 12. The CDR3 region is CASSYSLRAGGIEAFF. The CDR3 DNA is TGTGCCAGCAGTTACTCGCTACGAGCAGGGGGAATCGAAGCTTTCTTT.

The chain has TRBV5-6 and TRBJ1-2; TRBD1 aligns across 7 bases. CDR1 and CDR2 from the germline V gene are SGHDT and YYEEEE. The CDR3 extends over 17 amino acids. The ends lost 4 bases at V and 4 bases at J; junction bases unmatched: 16. CDR3 protein: CASSTRTSGTATYGYTF. For the CDR3, the DNA is TGTGCCAGCAGCACACGCACCTCCGGGACAGCCACCTATGGCTACACCTTC.

This clone showed up just a few times. This chain joins TRBV10-3 and TRBJ2-3, with TRBD2 matching 11 bases. The CDR3 consists of 16 residues. Germline CDR1 is ENHRY and CDR2 is SYGVKD. V was clipped by 4 bases and J by 0 bases; unmatched bases: 3. CDR3 in amino acids: CAISGGLAASTDTQYF. The CDR3 coding sequence is TGTGCCATCAGTGGGGGACTAGCGGCAAGCACAGATACGCAGTATTTT.

The rearrangement joins TRBV2 to TRBJ2-3, with D possibly matching TRBD2 (6 bases). Germline V CDR1 and CDR2: SNHLY, FYNNEI. The V end lost 5 bases, the J end lost 0 bases, and 12 bases lay between the germline ends. The CDR3 is 15 residues long. The CDR3, as DNA: TGTGCCAGCAGTACACAAAGCGGGAGCACAGATACGCAGTATTTT. It encodes CASSTQSGSTDTQYF.

This clone was counted between two and nine times. J is TRBJ1-4 and V is TRBV7-2; D gene uncertain. The CDR3 runs to 12 residues. Germline lookup yields CDR1 SGHTA and CDR2 FQGNSA. Deletions cut 1 base from V and 7 bases from J, with 4 bases between. This chain's CDR3 is CASSLGVEKLFF. CDR3 nucleotides: TGTGCCAGCAGCTTAGGCGTTGAAAAACTGTTTTTT. The complete variable domain, with remaining parts taken from reference TRBV7-2 and TRBJ1-4, reads GAGVSQSPSNKVTEKGKDVELRCDPISGHTALYWYRQSLGQGLEFLIYFQGNSAPDKSGLPSDRFSAERTGGSVSTLTIQRTQQEDSAVYLCASSLGVEKLFFGSGTQLSVL.

V is TRBV18 and J is TRBJ2-6, with D perhaps TRBD1 (6 bases). There are 16 residues in the CDR3. The V gene lost 3 bases and the J gene lost 0 bases, with 9 bases spanning the gap. CDR1 KGHSH and CDR2 LQKENI come from the germline V gene. CDR3 sequence: CASSPQGISGANVLTF. Here the CDR3 DNA reads TGTGCCAGCTCACCGCAGGGGATCTCTGGGGCCAACGTCCTGACTTTC.

The CDR3 protein is CASSEGQGIIGETGELFF. The CDR3 DNA is TGTGCCAGCAGTGAAGGACAGGGGATAATTGGTGAGACCGGGGAGCTGTTTTTT. The rearrangement links TRBV6-1 to TRBJ2-2, with 8 bases lining up with TRBD1. J lost 5 bases, V lost 1 base, and 12 bases had no gene match. Germline CDR1 is MNHNS and CDR2 is SASEGT. This CDR3 has 18 amino acids.

V gene TRBV5-1 combines with J gene TRBJ1-5, with TRBD1 as a possible D gene (5 bases). The V gene lost 4 bases and the J gene lost 9 bases, with 14 bases spanning the gap. Germline V gene lookup returns CDR1 SGHRS and CDR2 YFSETQ. This CDR3 is 13 amino acids long. For the CDR3, the DNA is TGCGCCAGCAGCCGGGACTCCCGGGGGCCCCAGCATTTT. It is translated as CASSRDSRGPQHF.

This clone showed up just a few times. The chain joins TRBV5-4 to TRBJ1-2, with 8 bases identical to TRBD1. The CDR3 extends over 16 amino acids. The junction had 15 bases not matched to a gene; V was cut back by 3 bases and J by 8 bases. Germline values: CDR1 SGHNT, CDR2 YYREEE (reference sequence). The CDR3 is CASSSPSQGALGGYTF. The CDR3 nucleotides are TGTGCCAGCAGCTCACCGTCCCAGGGGGCTCTCGGGGGCTACACCTTC.

The V and J genes are TRBV18 and TRBJ2-7, with 12 positions matching TRBD2. The germline V gene encodes CDR1 KGHSH and CDR2 LQKENI. The CDR3 length is 13 residues. The V segment lost 3 bases and the J segment 6 bases; nucleotides outside the gene matches: 0. The CDR3 DNA sequence: TGTGCCAGCTCACCGGGACTAGCGGGCGAGCAGTACTTC. Protein product: CASSPGLAGEQYF. The full variable domain, in which reference TRBV18 and TRBJ2-7 provide the parts outside the CDR3, is NAGVMQNPRHLVRRRGQEARLRCSPMKGHSHVYWYRQLPEEGLKFMVYLQKENIIDESGMPKERFSAEFPKEGPSILRIQQVVRGDSAAYFCASSPGLAGEQYFGPGTRLTVT.

J is TRBJ1-3 and V is TRBV19; D gene unclear. With 6 bases removed from V and 0 bases from J, the gap between germline ends came to 12 bases. CDR1 LNHDA and CDR2 SQIVND come from the germline V gene (reference sequence). The CDR3 loop spans 15 amino acids. The CDR3 spells CASRRLESSGNTIYF. The CDR3 DNA reads TGTGCCAGTAGACGACTTGAGAGCTCTGGAAACACCATATATTTT.

This rearrangement joins TRBV2 to TRBJ1-4; TRBD1 is a possible D gene (6 bases). The CDR3 has 14 residues. The ends were cut back, 8 bases at V and 5 bases at J, with 15 bases in the middle. The V gene's germline CDR1 is SNHLY and CDR2 FYNNEI. The CDR3 loop reads CASGRTVPNEKLFF. As DNA, the CDR3 is TGTGCCAGCGGTAGGACAGTCCCCAATGAAAAACTGTTTTTT.

This clone was picked up a small number of times. V usage is TRBV6-1 and J usage is TRBJ2-3; 8 bases align to TRBD2. The J segment lost 1 base and the V segment lost 2 bases, leaving 5 bases of the junction unmatched. The CDR3 spans 16 residues. From germline, CDR1 is MNHNS and CDR2 SASEGT. The CDR3 here is CASSETSGVRTDTQYF. CDR3 DNA sequence: TGTGCCAGCAGTGAAACTAGCGGCGTTCGCACAGATACGCAGTATTTT.

J is TRBJ2-7 and V is TRBV6-5; 13 nucleotides agree with TRBD2. The CDR3 is made up of 15 amino acids. CDR1 and CDR2 (germline): MNHEY, SVGAGI. Unmatched junction bases numbered 3, after V lost 6 bases and J lost 1 base. Here the CDR3 reads CASRGLAGASYEQYF. CDR3 in DNA: TGTGCCAGCAGAGGACTAGCGGGGGCTTCCTACGAGCAGTACTTC.

This clone has more than one count but fewer than ten. Other DNA sequences in the sample encode the same CDR3. The V call is TRBV28, the J call TRBJ2-2; a possible D gene is TRBD2 (6 bases). The CDR3 sequence is 14 residues long. V was trimmed by 6 bases and J by 5 bases, leaving 13 bases between them. The V gene's germline CDR1 is MDHEN and CDR2 SYDVKM. For the CDR3, the DNA is TGTGCCAGCAGGCCGGGACTCGCTACCGGGGAGCTGTTTTTT. Amino acid sequence: CASRPGLATGELFF.

The chain is built from TRBV6-6 and TRBJ1-1; D is uncertain. V lost 5 bases to trimming and J lost 8 bases, with 18 bases between them. CDR1 is MNHNY, CDR2 SVGAGI, per germline (reference sequence). This CDR3 spans 14 amino acids. The CDR3 here is CASSPSAGRTEAFF. The CDR3 DNA is TGTGCCAGCAGTCCGTCAGCCGGGAGAACCGAAGCTTTCTTT.

The chain recombines TRBV19 with TRBJ2-7; no clear D. V lost 1 base to trimming and J lost 1 base, with 8 bases between them. This CDR3 contains 14 residues. From germline, CDR1 is LNHDA and CDR2 SQIVND (reference sequence). The CDR3 region is CASSIGPESYEQYF. The CDR3 DNA sequence: TGTGCCAGTAGTATAGGCCCCGAGTCCTACGAGCAGTACTTC.